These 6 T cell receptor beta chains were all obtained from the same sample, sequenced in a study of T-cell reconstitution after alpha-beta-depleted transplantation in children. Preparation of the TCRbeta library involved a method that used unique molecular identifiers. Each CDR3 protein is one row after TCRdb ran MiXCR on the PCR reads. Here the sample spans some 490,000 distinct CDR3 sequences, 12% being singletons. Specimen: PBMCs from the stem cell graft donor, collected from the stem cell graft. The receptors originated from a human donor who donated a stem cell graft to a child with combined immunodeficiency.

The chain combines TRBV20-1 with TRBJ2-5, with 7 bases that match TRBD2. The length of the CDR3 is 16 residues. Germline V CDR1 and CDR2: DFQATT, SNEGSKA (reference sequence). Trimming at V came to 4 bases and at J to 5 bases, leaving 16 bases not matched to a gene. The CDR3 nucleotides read TGCAGTGCTAACTCCAGGAGCGGGACCTACCCGGAGACCCAGTACTTC. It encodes CSANSRSGTYPETQYF.

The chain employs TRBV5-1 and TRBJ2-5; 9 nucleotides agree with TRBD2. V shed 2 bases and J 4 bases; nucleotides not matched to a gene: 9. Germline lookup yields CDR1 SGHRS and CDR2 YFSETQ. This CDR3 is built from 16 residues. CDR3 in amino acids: CASSFVTAGGGETQYF. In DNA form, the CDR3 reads TGCGCCAGCAGCTTTGTTACAGCGGGAGGCGGAGAGACCCAGTACTTC.

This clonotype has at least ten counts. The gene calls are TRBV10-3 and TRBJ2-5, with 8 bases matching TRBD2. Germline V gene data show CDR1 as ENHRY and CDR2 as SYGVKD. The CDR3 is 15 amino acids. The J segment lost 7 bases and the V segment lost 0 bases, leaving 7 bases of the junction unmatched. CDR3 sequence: CAISESLGLGRTQYF. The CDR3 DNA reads TGTGCCATCAGTGAGTCGCTGGGACTAGGCCGGACCCAGTACTTC.

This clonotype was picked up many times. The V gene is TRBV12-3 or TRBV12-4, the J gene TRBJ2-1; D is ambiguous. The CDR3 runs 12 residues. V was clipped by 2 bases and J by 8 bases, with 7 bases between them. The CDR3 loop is CASSLRVYEQFF. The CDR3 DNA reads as TGTGCCAGCAGTTTACGGGTCTATGAGCAGTTCTTC.

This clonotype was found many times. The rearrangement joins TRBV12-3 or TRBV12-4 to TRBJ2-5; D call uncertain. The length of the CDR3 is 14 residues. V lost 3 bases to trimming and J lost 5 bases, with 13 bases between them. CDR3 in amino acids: CASSLWPGLETQYF. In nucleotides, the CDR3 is TGTGCCAGCAGTTTGTGGCCAGGTCTCGAGACCCAGTACTTC.

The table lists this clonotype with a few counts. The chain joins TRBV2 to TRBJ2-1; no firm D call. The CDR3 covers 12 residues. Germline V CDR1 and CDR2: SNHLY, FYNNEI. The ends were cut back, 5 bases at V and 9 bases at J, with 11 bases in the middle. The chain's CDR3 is CASSPHETEQFF. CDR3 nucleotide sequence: TGTGCCAGCAGTCCACATGAGACTGAGCAGTTCTTC.